What follows are 20 T cell receptor beta chains derived from one specimen sequenced in a study of tumor-infiltrating lymphocytes in primary liver carcinoma. Co-extraction of RNA and DNA was performed on about 20-33 mg of unsorted bulk tissue. Constant-region priming of about 520 ng total RNA yielded TCR beta cDNA. Generation of the TCR beta libraries relied on three nested multiplex PCR rounds using slightly modified ARM-PCR. Running 10 cycles apiece, the first two PCR rounds relied on TRBV1-TRBV30 forward primers together with a C-beta reverse primer. One entry per CDR3 protein, called by TCRdb with MiXCR from the multiplex PCR reads. The data contain 110,000 or so distinct CDR3 sequences, roughly 80% of them seen just once; the ten biggest clones take up more than 15%. Source material: liver tumor tissue from sampling region 3. Noted subset: tumor region T3, left-lateral pole. Receptors originate from a man aged 35 to 55 with primary liver carcinoma and hepatitis B virus infection.

This clonotype was counted a single time. It is likely a read error, because the conserved phenylalanine at the end of the CDR3 is missing. This chain joins TRBV29-1 and TRBJ1-1, with TRBD1 as a possible D gene (5 bases). Trimming removed 3 bases at V and 3 bases at J, with 8 bases between. Germline CDR1 reads SQVTM; CDR2 reads ANQGSEA. The CDR3 has 12 amino acids. The CDR3: CSVDLGDTEAFI. CDR3 in DNA: TGCAGCGTTGACTTGGGGGACACTGAAGCTTTCATT.

Concerning this clonotype: The junction shows a germline mismatch at one end, possibly a read error. This sequence joins TRBV11-2 and TRBJ2-1; no definite D call. The V gene's germline CDR1 is SGHAT and CDR2 FQNNGV. The length of the CDR3 is 13 residues. The chain's CDR3 is CASISELYNEQFF. The CDR3 bases are TGTGCCAGCATCTCAGAATTATATAATGAGCAGTTTTTC.

The V call is TRBV19, the J call TRBJ1-5; D gene uncertain. The CDR3 consists of 14 residues. V was clipped by 7 bases and J by 15 bases, with 25 bases between them. Germline V gene data show CDR1 as LNHDA and CDR2 as SQIVND (reference sequence). This chain's CDR3 is CASTPGFGNQARHF. The CDR3 coding sequence is TGTGCCAGTACCCCAGGCTTCGGCAATCAGGCCCGGCATTTT.

This clonotype was seen only a few times. The CDR3 DNA sequence: TGTGTTAGCAGTACGGCCAGTGGCTACACCTTC. Translated, it gives CVSSTASGYTF. The genes are TRBV6-2 or TRBV6-3 and TRBJ1-2; D gene unclear. CDR3 length: 11 amino acids. Per the germline V gene, CDR1 is MNHEY and CDR2 is SVGEGT.

With respect to this clonotype: At one end the junction does not follow the germline gene, possibly because of a read error. The chain recombines TRBV6-5 with TRBJ2-6, with 10 bases matching TRBD2. Germline loops: CDR1 MNHEY, CDR2 SVGAGI. This CDR3 contains 19 residues. The CDR3 protein is CAGSSSGTSEYSGANILTF. The CDR3 DNA is TGTGCCGGCAGTTCGTCCGGGACTAGCGAGTATTCTGGGGCCAACATCCTGACTTTC.

As for this clonotype: One end of the junction fails to match germline, which may point to a read error. The chain recombines TRBV28 with TRBJ2-2, with 8 bases lining up with TRBD2. This CDR3 contains 15 residues. CDR1 and CDR2 (germline): MDHEN, SYDVKM. In DNA, the CDR3 is TGTGCCAGTAGTAGGGGACTAGGCAACACCGGGGATCTGTTTTTT. The encoded protein is CASSRGLGNTGDLFF.

The chain couples TRBV19 to TRBJ1-1; D is ambiguous. Germline values: CDR1 LNHDA, CDR2 SQIVND (reference sequence). Trimming pared 5 bases from V and 6 bases from J, leaving 19 bases between. There are 15 residues in the CDR3. The CDR3 region is CASSVGLVPGAEAFF. The CDR3 DNA reads as TGTGCCAGTAGTGTTGGACTTGTCCCGGGTGCTGAAGCTTTCTTT.

Comment on this clonotype: Given the absence of the conserved phenylalanine or tryptophan at the CDR3 end, a read error is likely. The DNA is left out, because the CDR3 cannot be placed on it with certainty; the CDR3 is given as TCRdb lists it. The chain carries TRBV29-1 and TRBJ2-3; TRBD1 was called by the table and not checked on the DNA. The CDR3 comprises 12 residues, both ends counted. Germline CDR1 reads SQVTM; CDR2 reads ANQGSEA. CDR3 region: CSVAPSTDTQYY.

This clonotype came up once. One junction end does not reproduce the germline sequence, and a read error may be involved. V is TRBV4-2 and J is TRBJ2-1; D is ambiguous. Germline V gives CDR1 LGHNA, CDR2 YNFKEQ. The CDR3 loop spans 14 amino acids. CDR3 coding DNA: TGTGCCAGCAACCAAGAAGTAGAAGCGAATGAGCAGTTCTTC. It yields the protein CASNQEVEANEQFF.

Note on this clonotype: Compared with germline, one end of the junction differs, possibly owing to a read error. The V call is TRBV6-9, the J call TRBJ2-1, with 9 bases identical to TRBD2. Germline values: CDR1 MNHGY, CDR2 SVAAGI. This CDR3 has 20 amino acids. CDR3 in amino acids: CASSYSAGGPDGSSYNEQSF. The CDR3 coding sequence is TGTGCCAGCAGTTATTCTGCGGGAGGGCCCGATGGGAGCTCCTACAATGAGCAGTCCTTC.

Note on this clonotype: Germline is not matched at one junction end, which may reflect a read error. The chain is built from TRBV28 and TRBJ1-2; D may be TRBD1 (6 bases). CDR1 is MDHEN and CDR2 is SYDVKM in the germline V gene. This CDR3 has 16 amino acids. This CDR3 reads CASNELQGRGNYGYNF. Here the CDR3 DNA reads TGTGCCAGCAACGAGCTTCAGGGGCGCGGGAACTATGGCTACAATTTC.

Points on this clonotype: A much larger clone lies a single base off, so this may be a read error. The J gene is TRBJ2-5, the V gene TRBV7-9; 9 bases agree with TRBD2. Germline V lookup: CDR1 SEHNR, CDR2 FQNEAQ (reference sequence). CDR3 length equals 15 residues. J gave up 7 bases and V 2 bases, and 8 bases lay outside the gene matches. The CDR3 is CASSLSAGGGGTQYF. The CDR3 DNA is TGTGCCAGCAGCTTATCAGCGGGAGGTGGTGGGACCCAGTACTTC. The full variable domain, with the rest looked up from reference TRBV7-9 and TRBJ2-5, is DTGVSQNPRHKITKRGQNVTFRCDPISEHNRLYWYRQTLGQGPEFLTYFQNEAQLEKSRLLSDRFSAERPKGSFSTLEIQRTEQGDSAMYLCASSLSAGGGGTQYFGPGTRLLVL.

This clonotype was detected a few times. This chain joins TRBV7-2 and TRBJ2-7; D is unresolved. The CDR3 runs 14 residues. V shed 5 bases and J shed 2 bases, with 13 bases lying between them. In germline, CDR1 is SGHTA, CDR2 FQGNSA. CDR3 bases: TGTGCCAGCAGCCGTAGGACGTCCACCTACGAGCAGTACTTC. Its translation: CASSRRTSTYEQYF.

On this clonotype: A clone one base away is much larger, so this may be a read error. The V gene is TRBV28, the J gene TRBJ2-6; D is uncertain. This CDR3 region has 16 residues. Germline CDR1 and CDR2: MDHEN and SYDVKM. CDR3 DNA sequence: TGTGCCAGGAGTTCCACAGACATCTCTGGGGCCAACGTCCTGACTTTC. It specifies CARSSTDISGANVLTF.

In its sample, this clonotype was seen many times. The chain recombines TRBV29-1 with TRBJ1-2; D is perhaps TRBD1 (5 bases). The length of the CDR3 is 12 residues. Per the germline V gene, CDR1 is SQVTM and CDR2 is ANQGSEA. Deletions cut 5 bases from V and 5 bases from J, with 12 bases between. CDR3 sequence reads: CSVMTAIYGYTF. CDR3 coding DNA: TGCAGCGTTATGACAGCCATATATGGCTACACCTTC.

Comments on this clonotype: With a much larger clone just one base away, this may be a read error. The V and J genes are TRBV19 and TRBJ1-5, with D unclear. Per germline, CDR1 LNHDA and CDR2 SQIVND (reference sequence). This CDR3 region has 15 residues. Deletions cut 5 bases from V and 2 bases from J, with 13 bases between. In nucleotides, the CDR3 is TGTGCCAGTAGTTTGTCAAAGTTCGGCAATCAGCCCCAGCATTTT. Its protein product is CASSLSKFGNQPQHF. Variable domain in full (rest from reference TRBV19 and TRBJ1-5): DGGITQSPKYLFRKEGQNVTLSCEQNLNHDAMYWYRQDPGQGLRLIYYSQIVNDFQKGDIAEGYSVSREKKESFPLTVTSAQKNPTAFYLCASSLSKFGNQPQHFGDGTRLSIL.

This chain uses TRBV12-3 or TRBV12-4 with TRBJ2-3; TRBD2 matches 7 bases. V lost 1 base and J lost 2; bases outside the gene matches: 6. The CDR3 spans 16 residues. The CDR3 nucleotides read TGTGCCAGCAGTTTAGATTCCAGCGGGGACACAGATACGCAGTATTTT. It encodes CASSLDSSGDTDTQYF.

The sample holds many counts of this clonotype. The V gene is TRBV6-5, the J gene TRBJ2-1; possibly TRBD2 for D (5 bases). Trimming removed 6 bases from V and 6 bases from J, with 9 bases in between. The CDR3 loop spans 12 amino acids. Germline V CDR1 and CDR2: MNHEY, SVGAGI. Written as DNA, the CDR3 is TGTGCCAGCAGCCGAGGACTCAATGAGCAGTTCTTC. Translation gives CASSRGLNEQFF.

Ten or more counts support this clonotype. The genes are TRBV7-9 and TRBJ2-2, with 14 positions matching TRBD2. The CDR3 has 15 amino acids. Germline CDR1 is SEHNR and CDR2 is FQNEAQ (reference sequence). V lost 6 bases and J lost 8; bases outside the gene matches: 5. The DNA of the CDR3 is TGTGCCAGCAGGGGACTAGCGGGAGCGGCGGGGGAGCTGTTTTTT. Its protein is CASRGLAGAAGELFF.

V and J are TRBV4-2 and TRBJ2-5; 8 nucleotides match TRBD2. CDR3 size: 18 residues. Germline V gene lookup returns CDR1 LGHNA and CDR2 YNFKEQ. V lost 2 bases to trimming and J lost 2 bases; unmatched junction nucleotides: 13. As DNA, the CDR3 is TGTGCCAGCAGCCAACTAGGTCTGGAACTAGCGGAACAAGAGACCCAGTACTTC. It translates to CASSQLGLELAEQETQYF.